A selection of T cell receptor beta chains follows, all from one sample in a study of blood T cell repertoires in COVID-19. Here immunoSEQ multiplex PCR was the method, and the copy in TCRdb shows in-frame clones only, minus some. Counted here are around 150,000 clones, about 90% occurring once; the ten biggest clones make up about 4%. Source material: peripheral blood. Receptor source: an older woman with active or convalescent COVID-19. Both conserved end residues are part of each CDR3. The D gene is left open where the match is weak. Clone sizes are given selectively: once, few, many, or a class where the clone is expanded.

cdr3_aa: CASSSQGAVTEAFF
cdr3_nt: TGTGCCAGCAGCTCTCAGGGGGCCGTCACTGAAGCTTTCTTT
v_call: TRBV7-9
d_call: TRBD1
clone_size: few
j_call: TRBJ1-1

cdr3_aa: CASSSGQGNTEAFF
cdr3_nt: TGCGCCAGCAGCTCTGGACAGGGGAACACTGAAGCTTTCTTT
v_call: TRBV5-1
d_call: TRBD1
clone_size: -
j_call: TRBJ1-1

cdr3_aa: CASSEGGGAGETQYF
cdr3_nt: TGTGCCAGCAGTGAAGGAGGCGGGGCAGGGGAGACCCAGTACTTC
v_call: TRBV25-1
d_call: -
clone_size: -
j_call: TRBJ2-5

cdr3_aa: CATSRLQETQYF
cdr3_nt: TGTGCCACCAGCAGGTTACAAGAGACCCAGTACTTC
v_call: TRBV15
d_call: -
clone_size: -
j_call: TRBJ2-5

cdr3_aa: CASRGQGRGDTQYF
cdr3_nt: TGTGCCAGCAGAGGACAGGGTAGGGGAGATACGCAGTATTTT
v_call: TRBV6-5
d_call: TRBD1
clone_size: -
j_call: TRBJ2-3

cdr3_aa: CASSRDSLSGANVLTF
cdr3_nt: TGTGCCAGTAGTCGGGACAGCCTCTCTGGGGCCAACGTCCTGACTTTC
v_call: TRBV19
d_call: TRBD1
clone_size: -
j_call: TRBJ2-6

cdr3_aa: CASSLADRDNSPLHF
cdr3_nt: TGCGCCAGCAGCTTGGCCGACAGGGATAATTCACCCCTCCACTTT
v_call: TRBV5-1
d_call: TRBD1
clone_size: -
j_call: TRBJ1-6

cdr3_aa: CASSVSAEYEKLFF
cdr3_nt: TGTGCCAGCAGCGTTTCCGCGGAGTATGAAAAACTGTTTTTT
v_call: TRBV11-1
d_call: -
clone_size: -
j_call: TRBJ1-4

cdr3_aa: CASSYLDRLFEQYF
cdr3_nt: TGTGCCAGCAGTTACCTGGACAGGCTCTTCGAGCAGTACTTC
v_call: TRBV6-2/TRBV6-3
d_call: TRBD1
clone_size: -
j_call: TRBJ2-7

cdr3_aa: CASSDRGWDYNEQFF
cdr3_nt: TGTGCCAGCAGTGATCGGGGATGGGACTACAATGAGCAGTTCTTC
v_call: TRBV6-1
d_call: -
clone_size: -
j_call: TRBJ2-1

cdr3_aa: CASSDGQGWEKLFF
cdr3_nt: TGTGCCAGCAGCGACGGACAGGGTTGGGAAAAACTGTTTTTT
v_call: TRBV7-9
d_call: TRBD1
clone_size: -
j_call: TRBJ1-4